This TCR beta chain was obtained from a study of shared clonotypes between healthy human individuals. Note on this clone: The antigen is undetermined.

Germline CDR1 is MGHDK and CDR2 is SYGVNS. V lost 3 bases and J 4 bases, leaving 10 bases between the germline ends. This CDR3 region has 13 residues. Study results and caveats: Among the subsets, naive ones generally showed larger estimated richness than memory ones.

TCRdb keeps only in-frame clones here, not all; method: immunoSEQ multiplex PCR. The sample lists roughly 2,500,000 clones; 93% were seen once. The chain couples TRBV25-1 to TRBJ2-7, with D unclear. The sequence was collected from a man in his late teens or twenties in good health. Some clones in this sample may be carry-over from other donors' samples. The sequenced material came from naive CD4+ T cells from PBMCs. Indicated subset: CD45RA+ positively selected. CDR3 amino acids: CASSDPGRYEQYF. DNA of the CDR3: TGTGCCAGCAGTGACCCCGGCCGATACGAGCAGTACTTC.